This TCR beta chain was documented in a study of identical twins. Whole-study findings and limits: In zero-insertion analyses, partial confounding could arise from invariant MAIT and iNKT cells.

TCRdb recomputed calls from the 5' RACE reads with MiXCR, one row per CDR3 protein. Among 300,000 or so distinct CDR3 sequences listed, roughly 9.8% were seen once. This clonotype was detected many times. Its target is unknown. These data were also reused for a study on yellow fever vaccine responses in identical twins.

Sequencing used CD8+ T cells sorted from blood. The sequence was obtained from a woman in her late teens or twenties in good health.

CDR3 coding DNA: TGCGCCAGCAGCCAAGACCCCGACTACAATGAGCAGTTCTTC. Amino acid sequence: CASSQDPDYNEQFF. The gene calls are TRBV4-3 and TRBJ2-1; no clear D gene. This CDR3 region has 14 residues. Trimming removed 0 bases from V and 3 bases from J, with 6 bases in between. Germline CDR1 and CDR2: LGHNA and YSLEER.